This T cell receptor beta chain appears in the sequencing data of a study of shared clonotypes between healthy human individuals. Study-wide context: The donors, a couple of women and a few men, were aged 18 to 49.

As defined, naive CD8 cells were CD45RO-negative and positively selected for CCR7, with terminally differentiated effector memory CD45RA+ cells excluded. Genomic DNA from each subset was divided evenly over several immunoSEQ plates. TCRdb's copy holds only in-frame clones and misses some; the assay was immunoSEQ multiplex PCR. The top ten clones hold 0.3% of a sample with about 580,000 clones, roughly 98% of them seen once. The sample was naive CD8+ T cells sorted from blood. This TCR was recovered from a man aged 25-45 years in good health.

Here the CDR3 reads CASSVGEGKRDYEQYF. In DNA, the CDR3 is TGTGCCAGCAGCGTAGGGGAAGGTAAGCGGGACTACGAGCAGTACTTC. The rearrangement joins TRBV9 to TRBJ2-7; 7 nucleotides match TRBD2. J lost 3 bases, V lost 0 bases, and 9 bases had no gene match. CDR1 is SGDLS, CDR2 YYNGEE, per germline. The length of the CDR3 is 16 residues.